A selection of T cell receptor beta chains follows, all from one sample in a study of T cells in Graves' hyperthyroidism and ophthalmopathy. TCRdb reprocessed the multiplex PCR reads via MiXCR and lists one record per CDR3 protein. The data contain roughly 400,000 distinct CDR3 sequences, over 12% of them seen just once; the ten biggest clones take up 28%. Sequencing used blood. The receptors come from a man aged 45 to 65 with Graves' ophthalmopathy. Both conserved end residues are part of each CDR3. D genes are given only for firm matches. Clone size is stated in some rows and not others, as once, few, many or a class when expanded.

.	TRBJ2-3	TRBV19	few	TGTGCCAGTAGTATGGGGGGGGGCAGGAGCACAGATACGCAGTATTTT	CASSMGGGRSTDTQYF
TRBD2	TRBJ2-3	TRBV2	many	TGTGCCAGCAGTTATAGCGGGGGGGGGGATACGCAGTATTTT	CASSYSGGGDTQYF
.	TRBJ2-2	TRBV12-3/TRBV12-4	many	TGTGCCAGCAGTTTACAGGGATCCACCGGGGAGCTGTTTTTT	CASSLQGSTGELFF
TRBD1	TRBJ2-7	TRBV20-1	many	TGCAGTGCTAGGGCCCGACAGGGGGCGGGGGAGCAGTACTTC	CSARARQGAGEQYF
.	TRBJ2-3	TRBV29-1	many	TGCAGCGTTGGTCGACGGGGCCACTGGGCAGATACGCAGTATTTT	CSVGRRGHWADTQYF
TRBD2	TRBJ2-1	TRBV6-2/TRBV6-3	many	TGTGCCAGCACCTACGGTAGGAGCGGGAGGGGTGTTGAGCAGTTCTTC	CASTYGRSGRGVEQFF
TRBD2	TRBJ2-5	TRBV5-1	many	TGCGCCAGCAGCCCATCCGGGACTAGTGCCCAAGAGACCCAGTACTTC	CASSPSGTSAQETQYF
.	TRBJ2-3	TRBV20-1	many	TGCAGTGCTACCGGGACGGGGGCCAGCACAGATACGCAGTATTTT	CSATGTGASTDTQYF
.	TRBJ2-5	TRBV20-1	few	TGCAGTGCTAGAGATGCAATAGGGCAGGCAACGGAGACCCAGTACTTC	CSARDAIGQATETQYF
TRBD1	TRBJ2-5	TRBV7-3	.	TGTGCCAGCAGCCCAATCCCCGCCGGGACAGAAGAGACCCAGTACTTC	CASSPIPAGTEETQYF
TRBD1	TRBJ2-1	TRBV5-5	many	TGTGCCAGCAGCGGAAGACAGGGGCTCCAATCCTACAATGAGCAGTTCTTC	CASSGRQGLQSYNEQFF
.	TRBJ2-3	TRBV6-1	many	TGTGCCAGCATTTGGGGCACTAGCACAGATACGCAGTATTTT	CASIWGTSTDTQYF
.	TRBJ2-3	TRBV29-1	many	TGCAGCGTCGACGATACGTCAGGGCGAACAGATACGCAGTATTTT	CSVDDTSGRTDTQYF
.	TRBJ2-4	TRBV20-1	few	TGCAGTGCCCAAGCCTCAGGGAAAAACATTCAGTACTTC	CSAQASGKNIQYF
TRBD2	TRBJ2-1	TRBV7-7	.	TGTGCTAGCAGCTTCGGGCTAGCGGCATTCTACAATGAGCAGTTCTTC	CASSFGLAAFYNEQFF
.	TRBJ1-1	TRBV29-1	.	TGCAGCGTGTACAGGGTGGGGAACACTGAAGCTTTCTTT	CSVYRVGNTEAFF
.	TRBJ2-5	TRBV11-1	many	TGTGCCAGCAGCGTCGAGGGAGAGACCCAGTACTTC	CASSVEGETQYF
.	TRBJ2-1	TRBV6-1	many	TGTGCCAGCAGTGAAGCGCTAGGATGGAGAACTCACAATGAGCAGTTCTTC	CASSEALGWRTHNEQFF
.	TRBJ2-2	TRBV20-1	many	TGCAGTGCTAGACCCCACGAAAGAGGGACCGGGGAGCTGTTTTTT	CSARPHERGTGELFF
TRBD1	TRBJ1-5	TRBV30	many	TGTGCCTGGAGTGTACCTGGGACAGGGGGCAATCAGCCCCAGCATTTT	CAWSVPGTGGNQPQHF
TRBD2	TRBJ2-7	TRBV11-2	many	TGTGCCAGCAGCTTACCGGGGGGGATTGGGGGTTATTACGAGCAGTACTTC	CASSLPGGIGGYYEQYF
TRBD1	TRBJ2-2	TRBV7-9	.	TGTGCCAGCAGCAGAGGACAGGTCGGGGAGCTGTTTTTT	CASSRGQVGELFF
.	TRBJ1-1	TRBV30	many	TGTGCCTGGACCCGGCCGGAGGGACGCCGACAAGCTTTCTTT	CAWTRPEGRRQAFF
TRBD2	TRBJ2-3	TRBV9	.	TGTGCCAGCAGCCCTCGTACGGGACTAGCGGGACTGGGCACAGATACGCAGTATTTT	CASSPRTGLAGLGTDTQYF
TRBD2	TRBJ2-3	TRBV20-1	many	TGCAGTGCTAGAGACCTAGCGGGAATGGCAGATACGCAGTATTTT	CSARDLAGMADTQYF
.	TRBJ2-3	TRBV13	few	TGTGCCAGCAGTCGCGGGATTACTAGCACAGATACGCAGTATTTT	CASSRGITSTDTQYF
TRBD1	TRBJ2-4	TRBV12-3/TRBV12-4	many	TGTGCCAGCAGCCCGGGACAGAAAAACATTCAGTACTTC	CASSPGQKNIQYF
TRBD1	TRBJ1-5	TRBV3-1	few	TGTGCCAGCAGCCAAGAGGCAGGGGGCCTAGTCGAGCCCCAGCATTTT	CASSQEAGGLVEPQHF
TRBD1	TRBJ1-1	TRBV19	few	TGTGCCAGTAGTATAATGGCAGGGGGGAACACTGAAGCTTTCTTT	CASSIMAGGNTEAFF
TRBD1	TRBJ2-7	TRBV6-1	many	TGTGCCAGCAGACAGGGGTACTACGAGCAGTACTTC	CASRQGYYEQYF
TRBD1	TRBJ2-5	TRBV27	many	TGTGCCAGCAGTTTCAAGGGACAGGGGTCCCAAGAGACCCAGTACTTC	CASSFKGQGSQETQYF
.	TRBJ2-1	TRBV18	.	TGTGCCAGCTCACCACCTCTCCGGAGGGGGTACAATGAGCAGTTCTTC	CASSPPLRRGYNEQFF
.	TRBJ1-5	TRBV28	many	TGTGCCAGCAGCCAAACAGTTTACAATCAGCCCCAGCATTTT	CASSQTVYNQPQHF
.	TRBJ1-1	TRBV30	many	TGTGCCTGGAGTGTATGGGGGGTGGCGACTGAAGCTTTCTTT	CAWSVWGVATEAFF
.	TRBJ1-5	TRBV30	many	TGTGCCTGGAGTGCGGGCCCAGGGGGCAATCAGCCCCAGCATTTT	CAWSAGPGGNQPQHF
.	TRBJ1-2	TRBV30	many	TGTGCCTGGAACTGGGGCACCGACTCGGACTATGGCTACACCTTC	CAWNWGTDSDYGYTF
.	TRBJ2-1	TRBV7-3	.	TGTGCCAGCAGCTCAAATCGTCCCCCCCCGTACAATGAGCAGTTCTTC	CASSSNRPPPYNEQFF
TRBD1	TRBJ1-1	TRBV7-8	.	TGTGCCAGCAGCCAGACCGATCGGTACAGGGGTATTGCTGAAGCTTTCTTT	CASSQTDRYRGIAEAFF
TRBD2	TRBJ2-1	TRBV28	many	TGTGCCAGCAGTTTATCCTCATGGGACGGACTAGCGGTTTCCTCCTACAATGAGCAGTTCTTC	CASSLSSWDGLAVSSYNEQFF
.	TRBJ2-3	TRBV4-2	.	TGTGCCAGCAGCCAACTACATACAGGGGGGGGCCCAGATACGCAGTATTTT	CASSQLHTGGGPDTQYF
TRBD1	TRBJ2-1	TRBV7-9	.	TGTGCTGGCGGACAGGGGGGTCGGCATGAGCAGTTCTTC	CAGGQGGRHEQFF
.	TRBJ1-3	TRBV3-1	many	TGTGCCAGCAGCCAAGACAGAAGAAACACCATATATTTT	CASSQDRRNTIYF
TRBD2	TRBJ2-7	TRBV10-3	.	TGTGCCATCAGTGAGATTGGGACTAGCGGGACCTACGAGCAGTACTTC	CAISEIGTSGTYEQYF
.	TRBJ2-3	TRBV3-1	many	TGTGCCAGCAGCCAAGAAAAGTATACGCAGTATTTT	CASSQEKYTQYF
TRBD1	TRBJ1-5	TRBV27	.	TGTGCCAGCAGCCCCTCGACAGGGTCGGTTCAGCCCCAGCATTTT	CASSPSTGSVQPQHF
.	TRBJ1-6	TRBV6-4	.	TGTGCCAGCAAACAGACAGCGAATAATTCACCCCTCCACTTT	CASKQTANNSPLHF
TRBD1	TRBJ1-4	TRBV12-3/TRBV12-4	many	TGTGCCAGCAGACCCGGGACAGGGGTTGGCGAAAAACTGTTTTTT	CASRPGTGVGEKLFF
.	TRBJ2-1	TRBV5-5	many	TGTGCCAGCAGCTTGGGCAGAGGCCTCGATGAGCAGTTCTTC	CASSLGRGLDEQFF
TRBD1	TRBJ2-5	TRBV27	.	TGTGCCCAAAAGTGGGGACAGGGAGGGGAGACCCAGTACTTC	CAQKWGQGGETQYF
.	TRBJ1-2	TRBV24-1	.	TGTGCCACCAGTGATTCAGGGATCAATGGCTACACCTTC	CATSDSGINGYTF
TRBD2	TRBJ2-2	TRBV10-3	.	TGTGCCATCAGTGAGTCTAGCGGGAGTCGGACCGGGGAGCTGTTTTTT	CAISESSGSRTGELFF